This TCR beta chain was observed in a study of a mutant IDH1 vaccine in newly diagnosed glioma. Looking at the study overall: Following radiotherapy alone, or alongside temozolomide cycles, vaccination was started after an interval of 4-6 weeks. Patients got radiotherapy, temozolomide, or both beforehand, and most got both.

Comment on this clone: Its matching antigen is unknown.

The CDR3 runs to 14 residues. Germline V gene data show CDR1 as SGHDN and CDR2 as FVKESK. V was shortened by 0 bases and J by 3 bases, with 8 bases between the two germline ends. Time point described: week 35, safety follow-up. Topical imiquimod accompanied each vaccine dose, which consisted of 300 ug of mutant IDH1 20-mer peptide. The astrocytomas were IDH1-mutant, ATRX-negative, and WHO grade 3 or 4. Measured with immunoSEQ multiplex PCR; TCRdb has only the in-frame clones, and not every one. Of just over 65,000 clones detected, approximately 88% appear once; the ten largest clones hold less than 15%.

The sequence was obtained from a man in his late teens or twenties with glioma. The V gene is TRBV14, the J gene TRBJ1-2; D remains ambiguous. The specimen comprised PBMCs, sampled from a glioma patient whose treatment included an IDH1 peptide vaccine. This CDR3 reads CASSQDRMHYGYTF. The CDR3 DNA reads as TGTGCCAGCAGCCAAGACAGGATGCACTATGGCTACACCTTC.